This TCR beta chain was documented in a study of STAT3 mutations in large granular lymphocyte leukemia. The CDR3 spans 15 residues. Per germline, CDR1 MGHDK and CDR2 SYGVNS. Trimming took 6 bases from V and 10 from J; bases not matched to a gene: 11. Method: immunoSEQ multiplex PCR; TCRdb's copy keeps in-frame clones and lacks some. The top ten hold roughly half of the sample, which has more than 10,000 clones, 81% seen once. Overall study results and limits: Every T-LGLL patient had at least one immunodominant TCRbeta clonotype.

Details on this clone: Antigen: not known.

Sequencing was carried out using peripheral blood mononuclear cells. The TCR comes from a man aged 55 to 70 with T-cell large granular lymphocyte leukemia. Some clones in this sample may be carry-over from other donors' samples. The chain is built from TRBV25-1 and TRBJ1-6, with TRBD1 matching over 8 bases. In nucleotides, the CDR3 is TGTGCCAGCAGCCGACAGGGGAATTTTGGCTCACCCCTCCACTTT. This sequence encodes CASSRQGNFGSPLHF.